Included here is one T cell receptor beta chain sequence, with context. The target antigen is unknown. Then a second PCR, running roughly 7 to 11 cycles, was carried out with a sample-barcoded 5' primer and a J-beta primer mix. A 12-random-nucleotide template-switch adaptor tagged each cDNA molecule. TCRdb re-analysed the 5' RACE reads in MiXCR, keeping a single row per CDR3 protein. The data contain around 1,600,000 distinct CDR3 sequences, approximately 39% of them singletons. Isolated PBMCs totaled at least 6 million in each sample. V gave up 7 bases and J gave up 0 bases, with 15 bases separating them. The germline V gene encodes CDR1 MDHEN and CDR2 SYDVKM. This CDR3 is built from 15 residues. This specimen belongs to a study of blood T cells in healthy people across ages. The study, taken as a whole, reports: More naive CD4+ cells and higher diversity marked long-lived donors relative to aged donors. Researchers judged that diversity estimates from one million T cells fell short of true values.

Material for sequencing was blood. The chain joins TRBV28 to TRBJ1-1, with TRBD1 as a possible D gene (6 bases). The source of this sequence is a woman between 18 and 29 years old in good health. DNA of the CDR3: TGTGCCAGCAATACATGGACAGTCCTGAACACTGAAGCTTTCTTT. Translated: CASNTWTVLNTEAFF.